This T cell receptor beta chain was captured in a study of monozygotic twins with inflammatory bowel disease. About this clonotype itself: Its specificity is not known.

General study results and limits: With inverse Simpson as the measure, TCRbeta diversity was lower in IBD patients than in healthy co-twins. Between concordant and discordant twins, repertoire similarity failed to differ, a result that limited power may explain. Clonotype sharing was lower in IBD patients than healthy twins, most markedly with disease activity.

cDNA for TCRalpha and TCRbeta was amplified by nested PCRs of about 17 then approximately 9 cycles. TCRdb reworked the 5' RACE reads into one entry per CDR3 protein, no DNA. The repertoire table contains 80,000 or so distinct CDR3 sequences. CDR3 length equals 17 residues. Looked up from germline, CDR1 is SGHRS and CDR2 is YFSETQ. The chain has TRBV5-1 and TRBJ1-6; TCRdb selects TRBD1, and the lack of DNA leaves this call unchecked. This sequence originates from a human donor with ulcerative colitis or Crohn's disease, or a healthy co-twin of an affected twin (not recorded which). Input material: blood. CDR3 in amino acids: CASSATGGASYNSPLHF.